This TCR beta chain was sequenced for a study of patients and donors after allogeneic stem cell transplantation. TCRdb ran MiXCR on the RT-PCR reads and lists one entry per CDR3 protein. The table lists approximately 430,000 distinct CDR3 sequences, roughly 16% of them singletons, with less than 8.5% in the top ten. This clonotype appeared once. Trimming stripped 5 bases from V and 2 bases from J, with 20 bases between. The germline gives CDR1 SEHNR, CDR2 FQNEAQ (reference sequence). This CDR3 region has 17 residues. This receptor was obtained from a human donor who was either an allogeneic HSCT recipient or a stem cell or donor lymphocyte infusion donor (not recorded which). It is not recorded whose cells these are; they may come from a transplant donor. Sequencing was carried out using blood, either unsorted or a sorted T cell fraction (not recorded which). The chain links TRBV7-9 to TRBJ2-3, with a possible D match to TRBD2 (7 bases). Here the CDR3 reads CASSRGGDYKTTDTQYF. The CDR3 region has the DNA TGTGCCAGCAGCCGAGGGGGGGACTATAAAACCACAGATACGCAGTATTTT.